These 8 T cell receptor beta chains were sequenced from one sample in a study of OX40 agonist ivuxolimab in advanced cancers. TCRdb's copy holds only in-frame clones and misses some; the assay was immunoSEQ multiplex PCR. The sample has around 64,000 clones, 90% to 95% seen once; the top ten hold over 6%. The material was CD4+ or CD8+ T cells sorted from blood, obtained in a trial of the OX40 agonist ivuxolimab. The source of these receptors is an adult with an advanced solid tumor such as melanoma, head and neck, liver or kidney cancer.

CDR3 sequence (DNA): TGTGCCAGCAGTTTACAGCGGAACACTGAAGCTTTCTTT. Its translation is CASSLQRNTEAFF. This chain connects TRBV27 to TRBJ1-1; D gene uncertain. Deletions cut 2 bases from V and 1 base from J, with 5 bases between. Germline V CDR1 and CDR2: MNHEY, SMNVEV (reference sequence). The length of the CDR3 is 13 residues.

The table lists this clone with a few counts. This sequence joins TRBV5-1 and TRBJ2-7, with 10 nucleotides matching TRBD1. With V trimmed by 2 bases and J by 1 base, 3 bases remained unmatched. Germline-derived CDR1 and CDR2 are SGHRS and YFSETQ. The CDR3 totals 15 residues. The CDR3 loop is CASSFGQGVSYEQYF. The CDR3 DNA is TGCGCCAGCAGCTTTGGACAGGGGGTGTCCTACGAGCAGTACTTC.

The DNA of the CDR3 is TGTGCCAGCAGCTTAACGGGGCCCGACGGGGAGCTGTTTTTT. This translates into CASSLTGPDGELFF. The chain uses TRBV7-6 and TRBJ2-2, with D possibly called TRBD1 or TRBD2 (5 bases each). Trimming pared 2 bases from V and 7 bases from J, leaving 11 bases between. Germline values: CDR1 SGHVS, CDR2 FNYEAQ. The CDR3 is 14 amino acids.

The chain links TRBV27 to TRBJ1-5, with 11 positions matching TRBD1. The CDR3 consists of 15 residues. Germline CDR1 MNHEY, CDR2 SMNVEV (reference sequence). With V trimmed by 5 bases and J by 4 bases, 4 bases remained unmatched. The CDR3 bases are TGTGCCAGCAGTGCGGGGACAGGGGGTAATCAGCCCCAGCATTTT. Translated: CASSAGTGGNQPQHF.

The J gene is TRBJ1-3, the V gene TRBV6-5, with D maybe TRBD1 (5 bases). The V end was cut by 4 bases, the J end by 8 bases, with 12 bases between. The germline gives CDR1 MNHEY, CDR2 SVGAGI. The CDR3 has 13 amino acids. The CDR3 spells CASSFRGVDTIYF. Here the CDR3 DNA reads TGTGCCAGCAGTTTCCGAGGGGTGGACACCATATATTTT.

The chain employs TRBV5-4 and TRBJ2-7; TRBD2 might be the D (5 bases). CDR1 is SGHNT, CDR2 YYREEE, per germline (reference sequence). This CDR3 spans 14 amino acids. Trimming removed 1 base from V and 4 bases from J, with 12 bases in between. The CDR3 DNA sequence: TGTGCCAGCAGCTTGAGTGGGGAGCCTTACGAGCAGTACTTC. This gives the protein CASSLSGEPYEQYF.

The chain recombines TRBV1 with TRBJ1-6; TRBD1 was called by the table and not checked on the DNA. TRBV1 is a documented pseudogene. The CDR3 sequence is 16 residues long. DNA for the CDR3: TGCACCAGCAGCCAAGATGTATCGGCAGGAAATTCACCCCTCCACTTT. Its protein is CTSSQDVSAGNSPLHF.

The chain is built from TRBV19 and TRBJ2-3; D may be TRBD1 or TRBD2 (5 bases each). The V and J ends lost 4 bases and 3 bases respectively, with 20 bases between them. CDR1 and CDR2 (germline): LNHDA, SQIVND (reference sequence). The CDR3 is made up of 17 amino acids. CDR3: CASSTPWGTWETDTQYF. DNA of the CDR3: TGTGCCAGTAGTACCCCCTGGGGGACGTGGGAAACAGATACGCAGTATTTT.